This TCR beta chain derives from a study of cytomegalovirus exposure and HLA in healthy donors (dated by TCRdb to the late 2010s). In terms of the full investigation: An earlier analysis of approximately 640 of the donors reported more than 250 Gb of sequence data and 117 million unique TCR beta sequences from about 200 million T cells. An early release that covered 500 to 800 HLA-typed donors contained about 290 gigabases of sequencing data and tens of millions of unique TCR sequences. Among the roughly 410 genotyped donors, around 81% belonged to the genetic ancestry cluster associated with self-reported Caucasian donors. The study aimed to test whether signatures of past pathogen exposure could be identified by cataloging public T cell receptors. The study profiled the T cell repertoires of about 720 subjects by immunosequencing and related them to cytomegalovirus serostatus. In addition to the first cohort of around 670 subjects, a separate validation cohort of 120 different subjects was used. High-throughput TCR immunosequencing, statistical association of individual TCRs with disease status, and machine learning were combined to predict cytomegalovirus infection status. A later analysis re-examined previously published TCR beta repertoires from more than 550 donors and added high-resolution HLA genotyping to investigate patterns of TCR occurrence. Rather than drawing on any new phenotypic data, the later analysis identified candidate immune exposures from TCR beta sequences and the way those sequences occurred across donors. In an earlier analysis of 500 to 650 of the donors, high-throughput TCR beta sequencing was used to judge whether each TCR beta V gene segment behaved as functional or pseudogenic. Donor age, sex, ethnicity and CMV serostatus were compiled together with the repertoire data. A later genetic analysis used genome-wide SNP genotypes for about three fifths of the roughly 700 donors, treating that subset as a discovery cohort. Every discovery cohort repertoire had been produced on one sequencing platform. Both class I and class II loci were covered by HLA typing, at four-digit resolution. Typing coverage varied by locus: roughly 620-640 donors for A, B, C, DRB1 and DQB1; 522 for DQA1; about 590 for DPA1; about 450 for DPB1. Because of strong linkage in the cohort, roughly 5 DR-DQ haplotypes were treated as single units for association and clustering. Among about 400 genotyped donors of the cohort, an average of roughly 230,000 unique TCR beta nucleotide sequences was sequenced per donor, of which about 20% were non-productive. Results the study describes overall, beyond this receptor: For the cohort, immune exposure information was limited to CMV serostatus. Specific HLA alleles were associated with 16,951 TCR beta sequences at a false discovery rate of 0.05 in a later analysis. The authors suggested that the approach could potentially be generalized to other disease states and immunological phenotypes. Because HLA typing was missing for some donors at each locus, association tests included only the typed subset. Correlated functional status among segregating V segments might reflect linkage disequilibrium, but an unknown experimental factor could not be ruled out. An earlier analysis of around 540 of the donors showed that most TCR beta V segments appeared in productive rearrangements either about 87% or about 30% of the time, which broadly matched IMGT annotations. Across donors, most TCR sequences were observed very rarely, whereas some public TCRs were present in many individuals. A later analysis reported that several top co-occurrence clusters appeared linked to parvovirus B19, influenza, CMV and Epstein-Barr virus. A later genetic analysis associated a missense DCLRE1C variant with V-gene and J-gene trimming of TCR beta chains, and an independent cohort replicated the association. In both the original and validation cohorts, the classifier was reported to diagnose cytomegalovirus status with high specificity and sensitivity. Assigning TCR associations to individual alleles was difficult when HLA alleles, especially DR and DQ, strongly co-occurred. According to a later analysis, TCR association rates differed among HLA loci, with DRB1 alleles showing the most associated TCRs and HLA-C alleles showing the fewest. In vitro tests confirmed that three of the cytomegalovirus-associated TCR beta chains recognize cytomegalovirus antigens. The sequencing pipeline was judged likely to have produced a cluster of highly shared sequence variants as a technical artifact. According to a later genetic analysis, donors in an Asian-associated ancestry cluster had fewer N-insertions in productive TCRs than the approximately 650-donor mean. Most CMV-associated TCR beta chains appeared to be HLA-restricted in a later analysis, and the HLA associations seemed to be driven largely by CMV exposure. A later analysis found that HLA-associated TCR beta chains were more clonally expanded and had lower generation probabilities than equally common non-associated chains. A further reported finding was that TCR beta sequences accurately predicted the HLA-A and HLA-B alleles for most subjects in the first cohort. Roughly uniform sequencing depth across donors was assumed in presence/absence analyses, although this assumption may not hold. The cohort was sequenced for TCR beta chains only, and without alpha or paired-chain data the features that could be detected were limited. The study listed 164 TCR beta chains as associated with cytomegalovirus. Over 15 rarely observed V segments, including chromosome 9 orphons, were excluded from the earlier analysis of approximately 500 of the donors because counts were too low.

Libraries came from the immunoSEQ multiplex PCR assay. For the multiplex PCR, a mixture combining 60 forward primers for TCR Vbeta segments and 13 reverse primers for TCR Jbeta segments was used. A multiplex PCR assay on genomic DNA amplified the CDR3 region of rearranged TCR beta genes. On the Illumina HiSeq System, the amplified TCR beta libraries were sequenced as 87-base-pair reads. The paper's processing steps were these. A later analysis tallied roughly 78 million unique TCR beta chains across the 700 or so repertoires, and approximately 12 million of those chains were shared by two or more donors. A nearest-neighbor algorithm error-corrected the raw reads and collapsed the reads into unique sequences, merging closely related sequences to remove PCR and sequencing errors. V, D and J gene segments were assigned by aligning CDR3 sequences to IMGT reference sequences. For a sequence to be retained, a match of at least six nucleotides to both a V gene segment and a J gene segment was required. A rearrangement was called productive if the CDR3 had no stop codons and remained in frame with V and J, and every other rearrangement was called non-productive. CDR3 was defined according to IMGT convention as the region running from the second conserved V-encoded cysteine to the conserved J-encoded phenylalanine. The earlier analysis of about 640 of the donors excluded any sequence lacking an unambiguous match to a single V gene segment. In an earlier analysis of approximately 610 of the donors, V segments were called functional above 56.7% productive rearrangements and were called segregating when the between-donor standard deviation exceeded 5%. A statistical classification framework was built to diagnose cytomegalovirus status from the catalog of TCR beta chain sequences. In a later analysis, V and J genes were assigned by comparing TCR nucleotide sequences against IMGT/GENE-DB human TR gene sequences. Using the TCRdist pipeline, a later analysis assigned CDR3 sequences along with most-parsimonious VDJ recombination scenarios. In a later analysis, each TCR beta chain was defined by its CDR3 amino acid sequence together with its V-gene family, and reads without a unique V-gene family were excluded. As a way to deal with suspected cross-contamination and a sequencing artifact, a later analysis dropped approximately 590 nucleotide sequences that were highly shared and had low generation probability. A later analysis calculated a clonal expansion index for each public chain from normalized within-repertoire ranks of inferred template counts. Generation probabilities in a later analysis came from a VDJ recombination model fitted to out-of-frame rearrangements, and those results were checked against IGoR. Hypergeometric tests were used in a later analysis to score TCR-TCR, TCR-HLA and TCR-CMV co-occurrence, with a repertoire-size bias correction applied to the TCR pairs. To estimate false discovery rates, a later analysis permuted the HLA or CMV assignments 20 times. In a later analysis, co-occurring TCRs were grouped using DBSCAN, with TCRdist sequence similarity added in when clustering inside HLA-allele-positive subsets. For co-occurrence clustering, repertoires with fewer than 30,000 or more than 120,000 public chains were excluded, along with five repertoires with anomalous nucleotide sharing. This immuneACCESS table, as held by TCRdb, lists in-frame sequences with V and J called but not all clones. Of the missing ones, under half trace to an unresolved V gene in checked studies; the others have no known cause. V and J calls and clone size are given by that table; D and trimming were obtained from the DNA. The sample table records approximately 94,000 clones; approximately 80% of these occur just once. The ten largest clones capture less than 6% of the sample.

This clone was seen only once. The antigen it recognizes is unknown. One base away there is no much larger clone; base qualities are not given. The cohort consisted of approximately 670 healthy bone marrow donors. At the time of sampling, all cohort members were nominally healthy, though unrecorded immune exposures were likely present. The donor was CMV seropositive and belonged to the group of 250 to 350 seropositive cohort members. Each donor provided a peripheral blood sample, and peripheral blood mononuclear cells were used for TCR beta sequencing. The Qiagen DNeasy Blood Extraction Kit was used to extract genomic DNA from the blood cell samples. Sequencing was carried out using PBMCs. The origin of this receptor is a man aged 25 to 40 in good health and CMV-seropositive.

The DNA is as follows: TGTGCCAGCAGTGAACTGGGGACAGGAGCTTTCTATGGCTACACCTTC. This yields the protein CASSELGTGAFYGYTF. The chain uses TRBV6-1 and TRBJ1-2; 8 central bases correspond to TRBD1. CDR1 MNHNS and CDR2 SASEGT are derived from the germline V gene. The CDR3 has 16 amino acids, counting the end cysteine and phenylalanine. Of the read, only the CDR3 DNA is kept; its 48 bases are in frame from base 1. Compared with germline, V lacks 2 bases and J lacks 4 bases; bases without a gene match: 9.